Each of the 3 T cell receptor beta chains below was sequenced from the same sample in a study of blood T cells in healthy people across ages. For the second PCR, which ran for about 7 to 11 cycles, a sample-barcoded 5' primer and a J-beta primer mix were used. Each CDR3 protein is one row after TCRdb ran MiXCR on the 5' RACE reads. The top ten clones hold more than 3% of a sample with about 800,000 distinct CDR3 sequences, approximately 25% of them seen once. These data are also associated with another study on T cells of mothers and their children.

Source material: blood. These receptors came from a boy between 5 and 17 years old in good health.

This clonotype was seen a handful of times. This chain joins TRBV21-1 and TRBJ2-5. TRBV21-1 is listed as a pseudogene. This CDR3 spans 12 amino acids. The CDR3 sequence is CASSKDGETQYF. CDR3 nucleotides: TGTGCCAGCAGCAAAGACGGAGAGACCCAGTACTTC.

In its sample, this clonotype was seen many times. V is TRBV6-2 or TRBV6-3 and J is TRBJ1-3, with D perhaps TRBD1 (6 bases). The V and J ends lost 6 bases and 4 bases respectively, with 13 bases between them. This CDR3 has 14 residues. The germline V gene has CDR1 MNHEY and CDR2 SVGEGT. CDR3 region: CASSRTAPGNTIYF. CDR3 bases: TGTGCCAGCAGCCGGACAGCGCCCGGAAACACCATATATTTT.

The J gene is TRBJ1-4, the V gene TRBV7-9; D perhaps matches TRBD1 (5 bases). The CDR3 is 15 amino acids. V was shortened by 5 bases and J by 8 bases, with 18 bases between the two germline ends. Germline V CDR1 and CDR2: SEHNR, FQNEAQ (reference sequence). In DNA form, the CDR3 reads TGTGCCAGCAGCCCTCAGGGCCGACATACCGAAAAACTGTTTTTT. It yields the protein CASSPQGRHTEKLFF.